This TCR beta chain was retrieved from a study of blood T cells in healthy people across ages. Overall study context: Roughly one uniquely barcoded beta molecule per two T cells was captured. Whole-study results and caveats: Lack of knowledge of donor CMV status possibly confounded expanded clonotype changes.

Trimming cost V 5 bases and J 3 bases; bases outside gene matches: 9. The CDR3 sequence is 15 residues long. From germline, CDR1 is SQVTM and CDR2 ANQGSEA. Each of the donors had approximately 10 milliliters of peripheral blood drawn into EDTA-treated Vacutainer tubes. Comments on this clonotype: Its antigen is not known.

Primers used in a second PCR of roughly 7 to 11 cycles were a sample-barcoded 5' primer and a J-beta primer mix. CDR3-containing paired-end reads numbered at least 3 million in each sample. One entry per CDR3 protein, called by TCRdb with MiXCR from the 5' RACE reads. The sample holds 1.5 million to 2 million distinct CDR3 sequences, about 30% seen once. The specimen sequenced was blood. The rearrangement joins TRBV29-1 to TRBJ2-5; 10 bases agree with TRBD2. This receptor was obtained from a woman in her 30s in good health. This CDR3 is CSVPTTSGHEETQYF. The DNA of the CDR3 is TGCAGCGTTCCCACGACTAGCGGGCACGAAGAGACCCAGTACTTC. Based on the CDR3 plus reference TRBV29-1 and TRBJ2-5, the full variable domain is SAVISQKPSRDICQRGTSLTIQCQVDSQVTMMFWYRQQPGQSLTLIATANQGSEATYESGFVIDKFPISRPNLTFSTLTVSNMSPEDSSIYLCSVPTTSGHEETQYFGPGTRLLVL.